These T cell receptor beta chains were read from a single sample in a study of identical twins. TCRdb analysed the 5' RACE reads with MiXCR anew, one entry per CDR3 protein. The sample has some 690,000 distinct CDR3 sequences; 21% are singletons. These data were also filed under a second study, of T cells expressing NK-cell markers.

The sequencing sample was made of PBMCs. Source of these receptors: a woman aged 18-29 years in good health. Both conserved end residues are trimmed from each CDR3. Not every row has a clone size; where given, it reads once, few, many or a size class.

many TRBV12-3/TRBV12-4 ASSQQATNEKLF
few TRBV6-1 ASSGLDGNTEAF
- TRBV5-1 ASSMTGSTYGYT
- TRBV7-9 ASSLGSGGNSPLH
- TRBV27 ASSRALPYNEQF
- TRBV12-3/TRBV12-4 ANSFDGVETQY
- TRBV5-1 ASSLVGTSQETQY
- TRBV18 ASSLTSGNEQY
many TRBV12-3/TRBV12-4 ASSFGRGAGYSPLH
- TRBV5-6 ASSLPSNTGELF
- TRBV11-2 ASSPTSNYGYT
few TRBV7-9 ASSAYSYRGGGETQY
- TRBV29-1 SVVEADQFQETQY
- TRBV9 ASSWADEQF
many TRBV6-5 ASSQQDSPLH